The clone carrying this T cell receptor beta chain occurred a few times. Its target is not known. This entry comes from a study of T cells in Graves' hyperthyroidism and ophthalmopathy. About the study: Peripheral blood was drawn at first diagnosis, prior to all treatment.

The CDR3 runs to 13 residues. Germline V CDR1 and CDR2: SGHRS, YFSETQ. The germline V and J ends were trimmed by 4 bases and 4 bases, with 11 bases remaining between them. Study-wide findings and caveats: Ophthalmopathy and stable hyperthyroidism were told apart by a 13 V-J model.

The PBMCs were sourced from fresh peripheral blood (more than 9 ml). Amplified regions were TCR beta CDR3 sequences from RNA transcripts. TCR CDR3 underwent first-round RT-PCR with the HTBI primer set. TCRdb reanalysed the multiplex PCR reads using MiXCR and keeps one entry per CDR3 protein. The sample contains about 340,000 distinct CDR3 sequences, about 21% of which appear only once. The receptor's source is a woman in her fifties or sixties with Graves' hyperthyroidism. This rearrangement joins TRBV5-1 to TRBJ2-5, with no clear D. Sequenced: blood. This CDR3 is CASSTGSGETQYF. The DNA for the CDR3 is TGCGCCAGCAGCACGGGCTCGGGAGAGACCCAGTACTTC.